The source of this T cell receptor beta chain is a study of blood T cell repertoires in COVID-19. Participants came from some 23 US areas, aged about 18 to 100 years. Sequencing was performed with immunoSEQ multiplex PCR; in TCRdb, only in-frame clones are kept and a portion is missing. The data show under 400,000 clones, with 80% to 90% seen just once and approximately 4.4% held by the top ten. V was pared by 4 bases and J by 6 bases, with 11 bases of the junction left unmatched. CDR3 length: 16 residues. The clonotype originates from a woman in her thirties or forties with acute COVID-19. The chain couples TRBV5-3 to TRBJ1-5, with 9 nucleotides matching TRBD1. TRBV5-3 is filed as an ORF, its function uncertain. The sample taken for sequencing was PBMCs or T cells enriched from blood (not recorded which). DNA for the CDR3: TGTGCCAGAAGCCCCACAGGGGGCGCATTAAGTCAGCCCCAGCATTTT. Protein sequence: CARSPTGGALSQPQHF.